This T cell receptor (beta chain) came from a study of identical twins. Study outcomes and limitations: Zero-insertion analyses might be partly confounded by invariant T cells like MAIT and iNKT.

This clonotype has ten or more counts. Its antigen is not known. Template switching, a step in the protocol, added a universal primer site, and cDNA carried unique molecular identifiers. TCRdb independently ran MiXCR on the 5' RACE reads; one entry per CDR3 protein. The sample holds approximately 150,000 distinct CDR3 sequences; approximately 4% are singletons and the top ten take around 8%. This receptor was obtained from a man aged 18 to 35 in good health. The sequenced sample was memory T cells sorted from blood.

DNA of the CDR3: TGCGCCAGCACGGAGCGGAGCTACAATGAGCAGTTCTTC. Its protein is CASTERSYNEQFF. The genes are TRBV5-1 and TRBJ2-1, with D perhaps TRBD2 (5 bases). Germline CDR1 reads SGHRS; CDR2 reads YFSETQ. This CDR3 has 13 residues. The ends were cut back, 6 bases at V and 3 bases at J, with 10 bases in the middle.